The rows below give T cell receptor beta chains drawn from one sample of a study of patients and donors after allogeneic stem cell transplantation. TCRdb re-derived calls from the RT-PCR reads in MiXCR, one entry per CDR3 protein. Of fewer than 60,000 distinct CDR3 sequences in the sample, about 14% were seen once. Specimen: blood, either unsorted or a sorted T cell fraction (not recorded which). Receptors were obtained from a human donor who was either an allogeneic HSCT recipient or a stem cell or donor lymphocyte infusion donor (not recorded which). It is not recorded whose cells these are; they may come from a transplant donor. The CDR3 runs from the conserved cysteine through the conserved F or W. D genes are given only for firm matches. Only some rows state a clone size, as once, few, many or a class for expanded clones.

CDR3 DNA: TGTGCCAGCAGCCCTAGTGGCCTTCAGGGGACCCAAGAGACCCAGTACTTC
CDR3 protein: CASSPSGLQGTQETQYF
V gene: TRBV11-2
clone size: NA
D gene: NA
J gene: TRBJ2-5

CDR3 DNA: TGCGCCAGCAGCTTGGTGGAAGGACTAGCGGGATACAATGAGCAGTTCTTC
CDR3 protein: CASSLVEGLAGYNEQFF
V gene: TRBV5-1
clone size: few
D gene: TRBD2
J gene: TRBJ2-1

CDR3 DNA: TGCGCCAGCAGCTCCCAGGAATACTACGAGCAGTACTTC
CDR3 protein: CASSSQEYYEQYF
V gene: TRBV5-1
clone size: many
D gene: NA
J gene: TRBJ2-7

CDR3 DNA: TGTGCCACCAGTGAGTGGACTCCAAGGTGGGGTAGGTACAATGAGCAGTTCTTC
CDR3 protein: CATSEWTPRWGRYNEQFF
V gene: TRBV24-1
clone size: few
D gene: NA
J gene: TRBJ2-1

CDR3 DNA: TGTGCCAGCAGCTTAGAGGGACTAGCGGGCATCTCCTACAATGAGCAGTTCTTC
CDR3 protein: CASSLEGLAGISYNEQFF
V gene: TRBV7-9
clone size: few
D gene: TRBD2
J gene: TRBJ2-1

CDR3 DNA: TGCGCCAGCAGCTTGCCCCGGGACAGAAGTTACAATGAGCAGTTCTTC
CDR3 protein: CASSLPRDRSYNEQFF
V gene: TRBV5-1
clone size: NA
D gene: TRBD1
J gene: TRBJ2-1

CDR3 DNA: TGTGCCAGCAGCCAAGATGGTAGGACGATTCAAGCTTTCTTT
CDR3 protein: CASSQDGRTIQAFF
V gene: TRBV4-2
clone size: few
D gene: NA
J gene: TRBJ1-1

CDR3 DNA: TGTGCCAGCGGAGGCTACAATGAGCAGTTCTTC
CDR3 protein: CASGGYNEQFF
V gene: TRBV12-3/TRBV12-4
clone size: many
D gene: NA
J gene: TRBJ2-1

CDR3 DNA: TGCGCCAGCAGTGAGCCTTCACTCCGGAAACCTTATCAGCCCCAGCATTTT
CDR3 protein: CASSEPSLRKPYQPQHF
V gene: TRBV10-1
clone size: NA
D gene: NA
J gene: TRBJ1-5

CDR3 DNA: TGTGCCAGCAGCCATCCCCTGGGGACTAGCGGGAGTGGAAATGAGCAGTTCTTC
CDR3 protein: CASSHPLGTSGSGNEQFF
V gene: TRBV4-2
clone size: NA
D gene: TRBD2
J gene: TRBJ2-1

CDR3 DNA: TGTGCCAGCAGCTTTCTGGTAGGGGAGCAGTTCTTC
CDR3 protein: CASSFLVGEQFF
V gene: TRBV7-2
clone size: few
D gene: NA
J gene: TRBJ2-1

CDR3 DNA: TGCAGTGCTAGAGATTTGGATCGCGGCGGCGAAGACACCATATATTTT
CDR3 protein: CSARDLDRGGEDTIYF
V gene: TRBV20-1
clone size: few
D gene: NA
J gene: TRBJ1-3

CDR3 DNA: TGCGCCAGCAGCCCCGGGACTAGCGGGTTTAGTTACGAGCAGTACTTC
CDR3 protein: CASSPGTSGFSYEQYF
V gene: TRBV5-1
clone size: NA
D gene: TRBD2
J gene: TRBJ2-7

CDR3 DNA: TGTGCCAGCAGCTTGGCAGGGCCCACCGGGGAGCTGTTTTTT
CDR3 protein: CASSLAGPTGELFF
V gene: TRBV5-4
clone size: NA
D gene: NA
J gene: TRBJ2-2

CDR3 DNA: TGTGCCAGCAGCTTAGCGCCTGGACAGGGATCCTTCTTC
CDR3 protein: CASSLAPGQGSFF
V gene: TRBV7-9
clone size: NA
D gene: TRBD1
J gene: TRBJ2-1

CDR3 DNA: TGTGCCAGCGCATTCCAGGGATATAACTACGAGCAGTACTTC
CDR3 protein: CASAFQGYNYEQYF
V gene: TRBV6-1
clone size: few
D gene: NA
J gene: TRBJ2-7

CDR3 DNA: TGTGCCAGCAGCCACGGACTCACTTACGAGCAGTACTTC
CDR3 protein: CASSHGLTYEQYF
V gene: TRBV7-9
clone size: few
D gene: NA
J gene: TRBJ2-7

CDR3 DNA: TGCAGCGTAACACGGGACAGGGATTCCTACGAGCAGTACTTC
CDR3 protein: CSVTRDRDSYEQYF
V gene: TRBV29-1
clone size: few
D gene: TRBD1
J gene: TRBJ2-7

CDR3 DNA: TGTGCCAGCAGCGTAGGGGGAAGCTGGCCAATTGGCGACAATGAGCAGTTCTTC
CDR3 protein: CASSVGGSWPIGDNEQFF
V gene: TRBV9
clone size: NA
D gene: NA
J gene: TRBJ2-1

CDR3 DNA: TGTGCCAGCAGTTACGCAGGGGAAAAACTGTTTTTT
CDR3 protein: CASSYAGEKLFF
V gene: TRBV27
clone size: many
D gene: NA
J gene: TRBJ1-4

CDR3 DNA: TGCGCCAGCAGCTTGGTTGGGGCCGGCGGTGGGAACACTGAAGCTTTCTTT
CDR3 protein: CASSLVGAGGGNTEAFF
V gene: TRBV5-1
clone size: many
D gene: NA
J gene: TRBJ1-1

CDR3 DNA: TGCAGCGTTGAAACCGGACACGATACGCAGTATTTT
CDR3 protein: CSVETGHDTQYF
V gene: TRBV29-1
clone size: NA
D gene: NA
J gene: TRBJ2-3

CDR3 DNA: TGTGCCAGTAGATCCAGGGTCCAATACAATGAGCAGTTCTTC
CDR3 protein: CASRSRVQYNEQFF
V gene: TRBV19
clone size: NA
D gene: NA
J gene: TRBJ2-1

CDR3 DNA: TGTGCCATCAGTGAGTCCCTGGACAGGGGAATTAATGGATCCTACAATGAGCAGTTCTTC
CDR3 protein: CAISESLDRGINGSYNEQFF
V gene: TRBV10-3
clone size: few
D gene: TRBD1
J gene: TRBJ2-1

CDR3 DNA: TGTGCCAGCAGCCAAGATCATCCAGGGCGGGAGACCCAGTACTTC
CDR3 protein: CASSQDHPGRETQYF
V gene: TRBV14
clone size: NA
D gene: NA
J gene: TRBJ2-5

CDR3 DNA: TGTGCCAGCAGCTTTGGCGGGACGGGCGAGCAGTACTTC
CDR3 protein: CASSFGGTGEQYF
V gene: TRBV11-2
clone size: NA
D gene: NA
J gene: TRBJ2-7

CDR3 DNA: TGTGCCAGCAGCCCTATGTGGGGCAGGGCTGACACTGAAGCTTTCTTT
CDR3 protein: CASSPMWGRADTEAFF
V gene: TRBV9
clone size: many
D gene: NA
J gene: TRBJ1-1

CDR3 DNA: TGTGCCAGCAGTCACGACCTCAACAGGGCCCTCGACAATGAGCAGTTCTTC
CDR3 protein: CASSHDLNRALDNEQFF
V gene: TRBV12-3/TRBV12-4
clone size: few
D gene: NA
J gene: TRBJ2-1

CDR3 DNA: TGTGCCAGCAGTTCCCCGACTAGTTTTGGTACGCAGTATTTT
CDR3 protein: CASSSPTSFGTQYF
V gene: TRBV27
clone size: few
D gene: NA
J gene: TRBJ2-3

CDR3 DNA: TGTGCCAGCAGTTTGAAGGCGAGCTCCTATAATTCACCCCTCCACTTT
CDR3 protein: CASSLKASSYNSPLHF
V gene: TRBV27
clone size: many
D gene: NA
J gene: TRBJ1-6

CDR3 DNA: TGCAGTGCTAGAGGGAGGGACCTCCGGGGTGAAAAACTGTTTTTT
CDR3 protein: CSARGRDLRGEKLFF
V gene: TRBV20-1
clone size: many
D gene: NA
J gene: TRBJ1-4

CDR3 DNA: TGTGCCAGCTCCCTTTGGGAGGGCGTTTATGGCTACACCTTC
CDR3 protein: CASSLWEGVYGYTF
V gene: TRBV12-3/TRBV12-4
clone size: many
D gene: NA
J gene: TRBJ1-2

CDR3 DNA: TGCAGTGCCAGTTATAGCGGGCCCGCCGGGGAGCTGTTTTTT
CDR3 protein: CSASYSGPAGELFF
V gene: TRBV20-1
clone size: few
D gene: TRBD2
J gene: TRBJ2-2

CDR3 DNA: TGTGCCATCAGTGAGTCGATCACAGGGGCTGGAGCTTTCTTT
CDR3 protein: CAISESITGAGAFF
V gene: TRBV10-3
clone size: NA
D gene: TRBD1
J gene: TRBJ1-1

CDR3 DNA: TGTGCCAGCAGCTTAGAGGGGACACCGAACAATGAGCAGTTCTTC
CDR3 protein: CASSLEGTPNNEQFF
V gene: TRBV11-3
clone size: few
D gene: NA
J gene: TRBJ2-1

CDR3 DNA: TGTGCCAGCAGCTCAAATGATGAGCAGTTCTTC
CDR3 protein: CASSSNDEQFF
V gene: TRBV7-3
clone size: few
D gene: NA
J gene: TRBJ2-1

CDR3 DNA: TGCGCCAGCAGCTTGTTAGTGGAGGGGGTCCCCTACGAGCAGTACTTC
CDR3 protein: CASSLLVEGVPYEQYF
V gene: TRBV5-1
clone size: few
D gene: NA
J gene: TRBJ2-7

CDR3 DNA: TGTGCCAGCAGTTTAAATCTAGGGGGAAAGGACGAGCAGTACTTC
CDR3 protein: CASSLNLGGKDEQYF
V gene: TRBV27
clone size: few
D gene: NA
J gene: TRBJ2-7

CDR3 DNA: TGTGCCAGCAGCCAGATCGGGGGCTCCTATAATTCACCCCTCCACTTT
CDR3 protein: CASSQIGGSYNSPLHF
V gene: TRBV7-3
clone size: many
D gene: NA
J gene: TRBJ1-6

CDR3 DNA: TGTGCCAGCAGCCAAGATCGGGTCAGACTTGGAAACACCATATATTTT
CDR3 protein: CASSQDRVRLGNTIYF
V gene: TRBV3-1
clone size: NA
D gene: NA
J gene: TRBJ1-3

CDR3 DNA: TGTGCCAGCAGTTTAGTTCGAGGGGACGGTAGCTCCTACAATGAGCAGTTCTTC
CDR3 protein: CASSLVRGDGSSYNEQFF
V gene: TRBV12-3/TRBV12-4
clone size: few
D gene: NA
J gene: TRBJ2-1

CDR3 DNA: TGTGCCAGCAGCGCAGGGACATACGCGATAGAGGGGAGTGAAGCTTTCTTT
CDR3 protein: CASSAGTYAIEGSEAFF
V gene: TRBV11-2
clone size: many
D gene: NA
J gene: TRBJ1-1

CDR3 DNA: TGTGCCAGCACCAAGGGCACCGGGGAGCTGTTTTTT
CDR3 protein: CASTKGTGELFF
V gene: TRBV7-9
clone size: once
D gene: NA
J gene: TRBJ2-2